The 13 T cell receptor beta chains reported below all come from one sample, sequenced in a study of cytomegalovirus exposure and HLA in healthy donors. Libraries were prepared by immunoSEQ multiplex PCR; TCRdb keeps only in-frame clonotypes and omits some of them. Here the sample spans around 400,000 clones, 86% being singletons. The source material was PBMCs. These receptors all come from a woman aged 18-29 years in good health and CMV-seronegative.

The chain combines TRBV9 with TRBJ2-7; 10 bases are a match to TRBD2. J was trimmed by 4 bases and V by 3 bases; bases with no gene match: 1. The germline V gene has CDR1 SGDLS and CDR2 YYNGEE. The CDR3 extends over 13 amino acids. The CDR3 is CASSGTSGYEQYF. DNA for the CDR3: TGTGCCAGCAGCGGGACTAGCGGTTACGAGCAGTACTTC.

V usage is TRBV2 and J usage is TRBJ2-7, with 8 nucleotides matching TRBD1. V trimming: 6 bases; J trimming: 0 bases; junction bases outside the gene matches: 7. Germline V gives CDR1 SNHLY, CDR2 FYNNEI. The CDR3 covers 15 residues. The CDR3 bases are TGTGCCAGCAGACGACAGGGGTCCCCCTCCTACGAGCAGTACTTC. It codes for CASRRQGSPSYEQYF.

The chain joins TRBV6-1 to TRBJ2-1, with D perhaps TRBD2 (6 bases). Germline V lookup: CDR1 MNHNS, CDR2 SASEGT. V lost 7 bases and J 4 bases, leaving 17 bases between the germline ends. The CDR3 spans 15 residues. CDR3 sequence reads: CASTLRGTSYNEQFF. CDR3 bases: TGTGCCAGCACCCTTCGGGGGACCTCTTACAATGAGCAGTTCTTC.

This sequence joins TRBV6-1 and TRBJ2-7; 9 positions agree with TRBD2. Trimming took 3 bases from V and 4 from J; bases not matched to a gene: 7. The CDR3 has 15 residues. The V gene's germline CDR1 is MNHNS and CDR2 SASEGT. In nucleotides, the CDR3 is TGTGCCAGCAGTGACCCGGGACTAGCAGCGTACGAGCAGTACTTC. Translating gives CASSDPGLAAYEQYF.

This clone was recorded only once. The chain has TRBV11-2 and TRBJ2-1; perhaps TRBD2 as D (5 bases). This CDR3 has 14 amino acids. V gave up 5 bases and J gave up 7 bases, with 15 bases separating them. From germline, CDR1 is SGHAT and CDR2 FQNNGV. Written as DNA, the CDR3 is TGTGCCAGCAGCCTCCTTGCGGGTTTGAATGAGCAGTTCTTC. It yields the protein CASSLLAGLNEQFF.

The chain has TRBV7-9 and TRBJ2-7; TRBD2 agrees at 10 bases. This CDR3 comprises 16 residues. Germline trimming cut 5 bases from V and 4 bases from J; bases unmatched to any gene: 11. In germline, CDR1 is SEHNR, CDR2 FQNEAQ (reference sequence). The CDR3 protein is CASSALSGGALYEQYF. The CDR3 DNA reads TGTGCCAGCAGCGCACTAAGCGGGGGGGCTTTATACGAGCAGTACTTC.

V gene TRBV9 combines with J gene TRBJ2-1; perhaps TRBD2 as D (6 bases). Germline CDR1 SGDLS, CDR2 YYNGEE. Trimming took off 3 bases at V and 5 bases at J, with 15 bases between the two ends. The CDR3 is 15 residues long. CDR3 residues: CASSARRDDNNEQFF. The CDR3 nucleotides read TGTGCCAGCAGCGCCCGGAGGGATGATAACAATGAGCAGTTCTTC.

This chain uses TRBV19 with TRBJ1-5, with unresolved D. The V gene's germline CDR1 is LNHDA and CDR2 SQIVND (reference sequence). Trimming shortened V by 6 bases and J by 6 bases, and 9 bases separated the two germline ends. The CDR3 is 12 amino acids. The CDR3 DNA sequence: TGTGCCAGTAGCACTCTAAGTCAGCCCCAGCATTTT. This codes for CASSTLSQPQHF.

This chain links TRBV6-1 with TRBJ1-5, with 7 bases aligning to TRBD1. The CDR3 runs to 14 residues. Germline CDR1 and CDR2: MNHNS and SASEGT. Trimming removed 2 bases from V and 6 bases from J; junction bases left unmatched: 4. In nucleotides, the CDR3 is TGTGCCAGCAGTGAATCAGGGGGGATTCAGCCCCAGCATTTT. The encoded protein is CASSESGGIQPQHF.

This chain links TRBV9 with TRBJ2-2, with D unresolved. Germline values: CDR1 SGDLS, CDR2 YYNGEE. The CDR3 is 16 amino acids. Trimming took off 0 bases at V and 0 bases at J, with 9 bases between the two ends. The CDR3 DNA reads TGTGCCAGCAGCGTAGCCGGTGAAGCGAACACCGGGGAGCTGTTTTTT. This sequence encodes CASSVAGEANTGELFF.

About this clone: Other nucleotide sequences in the sample specify the same CDR3. This rearrangement joins TRBV6-1 to TRBJ1-4; D gene uncertain. This CDR3 has 14 residues. The V end was cut by 0 bases, the J end by 5 bases, with 7 bases between. Germline CDR1 MNHNS, CDR2 SASEGT. The CDR3 loop reads CASSEAGRNEKLFF. The CDR3 DNA sequence: TGTGCCAGCAGTGAAGCGGGCAGGAATGAAAAACTGTTTTTT.

The chain carries TRBV30 and TRBJ2-1; maybe TRBD1 (6 bases). The CDR3 is 13 residues long. Germline CDR1 is GTSNPN and CDR2 is SVGIG (reference sequence). V lost 4 bases to trimming and J lost 8 bases, with 15 bases between them. The CDR3 sequence: CAWNRDLADEQFF. For the CDR3, the DNA is TGTGCCTGGAACAGGGATTTGGCGGATGAGCAGTTCTTC.

V usage is TRBV14 and J usage is TRBJ2-2, with TRBD2 matching over 11 bases. The germline CDR1 and CDR2 sequences are SGHDN and FVKESK. CDR3 size: 16 residues. Trimming took 4 bases from V and 5 from J; bases not matched to a gene: 6. CDR3 sequence reads: CASSLSSGGPTGELFF. The CDR3 DNA reads as TGTGCCAGCAGCCTTTCTAGCGGGGGGCCGACCGGGGAGCTGTTTTTT.